The source of this T cell receptor (beta chain) is a study of T cell changes during pregnancy in multiple sclerosis. The length of the CDR3 is 19 residues. V shed 0 bases and J 3 bases; nucleotides not matched to a gene: 17. Germline CDR1 reads GTSNPN; CDR2 reads SVGIG (reference sequence). Profiled with immunoSEQ multiplex PCR; TCRdb holds only in-frame clones, not every one. The sample consists of some 25,000 clones, more than 75% of them appearing once. Sequences were derived from CD4+ T cells from peripheral blood mononuclear cells, sampled in the first trimester of pregnancy. The clonotype originates from a female donor in good health, enrolled as a control in a pregnancy study. The V and J genes are TRBV30 and TRBJ1-2; 9 positions agree with TRBD1. The CDR3 is CAWSVSGQDRGGSDYGYTF. In DNA, the CDR3 is TGTGCCTGGAGTGTATCAGGGCAGGACAGGGGAGGCTCCGACTATGGCTACACCTTC. Using reference TRBV30 and TRBJ1-2 for the parts outside the CDR3, the full variable domain is SQTIHQWPATLVQPVGSPLSLECTVEGTSNPNLYWYRQAAGRGLQLLFYSVGIGQISSEVPQNLSASRPQDRQFILSSKKLLLSDSGFYLCAWSVSGQDRGGSDYGYTFGSGTRLTVV.